This T cell receptor (beta chain) stems from a study of cytomegalovirus exposure and HLA in healthy donors. The V gene's germline CDR1 is MGHRA and CDR2 YSYEKL. CDR3 size: 17 residues. The V and J ends lost 1 base and 7 bases, in that order; junction bases with no gene match: 11. Study-wide results and caveats: Common viral pathogens (according to a later analysis) appeared linked to several of the most significant clusters.

PCR was performed using 60 Vbeta and 13 Jbeta primers. Clones were sequenced by immunoSEQ multiplex PCR, and TCRdb holds only the in-frame ones, with some missing. The sample holds 90,000 to 140,000 clones, around four fifths seen once. Sampled while nominally healthy, donors likely had unrecorded immune exposures. As regards this clone: Antigen unknown.

The sequencing input was PBMCs. This sequence joins TRBV4-1 and TRBJ1-5; 9 bases are shared with TRBD1. The sequence was obtained from a man aged 30-40 years in good health and CMV-seronegative. CDR3 bases: TGCGCCAGCAGCCAAGCCAAACCGGGACAGGGACTCCAGCCCCAGCATTTT. It translates to CASSQAKPGQGLQPQHF.